One sample yielded the 6 T cell receptor beta chains listed below, sequenced in a study of blood T cell repertoires in COVID-19 (dated by TCRdb to about 2020). To prepare the library, the immunoSEQ multiplex PCR assay was applied. TCRdb took over this immuneACCESS table, retaining in-frame rearrangements with V and J assigned. Such tables are incomplete; in checked studies, under half of the missing clones stem from an unresolved V gene, and the remainder is unexplained. This sample comprises around 250,000 clones, about 91% of them detected only once. In total, the top ten clones hold 1.2% of the sample. Sequencing was done on a sample of PBMCs or T cells enriched from blood (not recorded which). The source of these receptors is a human donor in a cohort exposed to, infected with or recovered from COVID-19 (not recorded which). The donor label of this sample is uncertain.

This clone was detected a few times. V and J are TRBV18 and TRBJ2-3; TRBD2 agrees at 11 bases. The CDR3 has 18 residues. With 6 bases clipped from V and 1 base from J, the junction kept 12 bases outside the gene matches. The germline V gene encodes CDR1 KGHSH and CDR2 LQKENI. The CDR3: CASSLYLKTSGGTDTQYF. CDR3 coding DNA: TGTGCCAGCTCCCTATACTTGAAGACTAGCGGGGGCACAGATACGCAGTATTTT.

The rearrangement uses TRBV14 and TRBJ1-6, with 8 bases that match TRBD1. CDR3 length: 14 amino acids. Germline CDR1 reads SGHDN; CDR2 reads FVKESK. J lost 10 bases, V lost 6 bases, and 8 bases had no gene match. The CDR3: CASSRTGNGSPLHF. The CDR3 bases are TGTGCCAGCAGTCGGACAGGGAACGGCTCACCCCTCCACTTT.

The chain recombines TRBV12-3 or TRBV12-4 with TRBJ1-1, with 7 bases that match TRBD1. This CDR3 is built from 13 residues. The ends lost 6 bases at V and 5 bases at J; junction bases unmatched: 6. Here the CDR3 DNA reads TGTGCCAGCAGGGACAGGATAATGACTGAAGCTTTCTTT. Protein: CASRDRIMTEAFF.

The chain recombines TRBV4-3 with TRBJ2-3; weak D call: TRBD2 (5 bases). V was pared by 1 base and J by 3 bases, with 8 bases between. This CDR3 has 14 residues. The germline CDR1 and CDR2 sequences are LGHNA and YSLEER. CDR3 sequence (DNA): TGCGCCAGCAGCCAAGGACCGGGGACAGATACGCAGTATTTT. Translating it yields CASSQGPGTDTQYF.

The chain joins TRBV5-4 to TRBJ2-7; 7 bases match TRBD2. CDR3 length equals 15 residues. CDR1 and CDR2 from the germline V gene are SGHNT and YYREEE (reference sequence). With 0 bases clipped from V and 1 base from J, the junction kept 4 bases outside the gene matches. The DNA of the CDR3 is TGTGCCAGCAGCTTGGCCAGCGGGGCATCCTACGAGCAGTACTTC. It yields the protein CASSLASGASYEQYF.

The J gene is TRBJ2-2, the V gene TRBV19; perhaps TRBD2 as D (6 bases). There are 16 residues in the CDR3. Deletions cut 2 bases from V and 1 base from J, with 11 bases between. Germline lookup yields CDR1 LNHDA and CDR2 SQIVND (reference sequence). DNA of the CDR3: TGTGCCAGTAGTATAAAGGCGCGGGGGAACACCGGGGAGCTGTTTTTT. Encoded protein: CASSIKARGNTGELFF.